This TCR beta chain appears in the sequencing data of a study of T cell responses to AZD1222 COVID-19 vaccine. Study-wide points: Rises in breadth and depth of Spike-specific TCRs came after two AZD1222 doses.

Assay used: immunoSEQ multiplex PCR; TCRdb lists only in-frame clones, some missing. The repertoire consists of under 50,000 clones, with 88% occurring once and the leading ten covering roughly a quarter. With respect to this clone: Its antigen is currently unknown.

The source of this sequence is an adult who received the MenACWY meningococcal vaccine as a control. Sample: peripheral blood, taken 28 days after the second dose of the MenACWY control vaccine.

CDR3 DNA sequence: TGTGCCACCAGTGGTCCTCCCCGAGGGGCCGGGACGCAGTATTTT. Translating it yields CATSGPPRGAGTQYF. The rearrangement links TRBV24-1 to TRBJ2-3, with D perhaps TRBD1 or TRBD2 (5 bases each). V gave up 5 bases and J gave up 9 bases, with 20 bases separating them. Germline V lookup: CDR1 KGHDR, CDR2 SFDVKD. This CDR3 spans 15 amino acids.